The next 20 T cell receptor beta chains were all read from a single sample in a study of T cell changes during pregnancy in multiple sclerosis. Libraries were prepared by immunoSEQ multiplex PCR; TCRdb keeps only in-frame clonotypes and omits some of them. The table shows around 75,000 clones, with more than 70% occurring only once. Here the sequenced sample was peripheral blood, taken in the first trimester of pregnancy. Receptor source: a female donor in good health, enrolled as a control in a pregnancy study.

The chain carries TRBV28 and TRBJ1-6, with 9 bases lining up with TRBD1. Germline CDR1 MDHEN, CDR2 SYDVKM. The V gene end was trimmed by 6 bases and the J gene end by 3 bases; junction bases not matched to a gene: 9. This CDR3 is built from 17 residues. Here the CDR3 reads CASRASGTGFYNSPLHF. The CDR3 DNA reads TGTGCCAGCAGGGCCTCCGGGACAGGGTTCTATAATTCACCCCTCCACTTT.

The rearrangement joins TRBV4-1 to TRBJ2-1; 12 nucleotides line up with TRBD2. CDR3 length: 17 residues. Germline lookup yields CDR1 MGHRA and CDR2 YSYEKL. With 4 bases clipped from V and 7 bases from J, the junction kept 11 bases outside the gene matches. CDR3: CASSRTLAGGPVNEQFF. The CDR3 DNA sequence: TGCGCCAGCAGCCGGACCCTAGCGGGAGGGCCGGTGAATGAGCAGTTCTTC.

CDR3 sequence: CASRSTVQATETQYF. The CDR3 DNA reads TGTGCCAGCAGGTCTACGGTGCAGGCCACAGAAACCCAGTACTTC. The rearrangement uses TRBV11-1 and TRBJ2-5; D not resolved. Trimming shortened V by 6 bases and J by 8 bases, and 22 bases separated the two germline ends. Germline V CDR1 and CDR2: SGHAT, FQDESV (reference sequence). CDR3 length equals 15 residues.

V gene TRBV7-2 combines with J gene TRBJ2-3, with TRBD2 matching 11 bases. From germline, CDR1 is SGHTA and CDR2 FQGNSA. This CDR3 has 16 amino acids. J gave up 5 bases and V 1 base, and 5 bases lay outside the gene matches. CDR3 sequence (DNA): TGTGCCAGCAGCTTAGATAGCGGGGGGGCCTTAGATACGCAGTATTTT. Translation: CASSLDSGGALDTQYF.

This chain's CDR3 is CASSLGRTGGETQYF. As DNA, the CDR3 is TGTGCCAGCAGCTTAGGCCGGACAGGGGGGGAGACCCAGTACTTC. V is TRBV11-2 and J is TRBJ2-5; TRBD1 aligns across 10 bases. The V and J ends lost 1 base and 5 bases, in that order; junction bases with no gene match: 4. Germline CDR1 reads SGHAT; CDR2 reads FQNNGV. The CDR3 sequence is 15 residues long. Full variable domain (missing parts from reference TRBV11-2 and TRBJ2-5): EAGVAQSPRYKIIEKRQSVAFWCNPISGHATLYWYQQILGQGPKLLIQFQNNGVVDDSQLPKDRFSAERLKGVDSTLKIQPAKLEDSAVYLCASSLGRTGGETQYFGPGTRLLVL.

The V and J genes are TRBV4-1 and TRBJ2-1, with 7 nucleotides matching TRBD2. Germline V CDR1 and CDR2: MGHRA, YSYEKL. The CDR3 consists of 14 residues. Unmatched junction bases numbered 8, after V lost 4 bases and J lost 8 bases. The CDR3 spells CASSLETSPDEQFF. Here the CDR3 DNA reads TGCGCCAGCAGCCTTGAGACTAGCCCCGATGAGCAGTTCTTC.

The CDR3: CASSPGGHQETQYF. For the CDR3, the DNA is TGTGCCAGCAGCCCCGGGGGGCACCAAGAGACCCAGTACTTC. The J gene is TRBJ2-5, the V gene TRBV4-2; weak D call: TRBD2 (7 bases). Trimming removed 4 bases at V and 0 bases at J, with 9 bases between. The CDR3 is made up of 14 amino acids. Germline CDR1 is LGHNA and CDR2 is YNFKEQ.

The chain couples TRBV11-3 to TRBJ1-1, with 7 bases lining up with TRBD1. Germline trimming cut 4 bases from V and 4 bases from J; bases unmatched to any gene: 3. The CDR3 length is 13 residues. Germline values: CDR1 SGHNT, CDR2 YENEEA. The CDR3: CASSSDRSTEAFF. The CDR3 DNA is TGTGCCAGCAGCTCGGACAGGAGCACTGAAGCTTTCTTT.

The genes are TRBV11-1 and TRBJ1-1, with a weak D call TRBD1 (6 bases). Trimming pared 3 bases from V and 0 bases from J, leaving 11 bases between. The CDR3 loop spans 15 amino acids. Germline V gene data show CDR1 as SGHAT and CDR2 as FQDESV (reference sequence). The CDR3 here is CASSFRTVLNTEAFF. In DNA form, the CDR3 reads TGTGCCAGCAGCTTTAGGACAGTCTTGAACACTGAAGCTTTCTTT.

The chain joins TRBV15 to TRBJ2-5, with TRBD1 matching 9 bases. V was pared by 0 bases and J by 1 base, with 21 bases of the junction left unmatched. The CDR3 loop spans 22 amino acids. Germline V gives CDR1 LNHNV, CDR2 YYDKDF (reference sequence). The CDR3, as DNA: TGTGCCACCAGCAGAGATCCCTCGGCACAGGGGGCGGGAAACCCTATCCAAGAGACCCAGTACTTC. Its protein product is CATSRDPSAQGAGNPIQETQYF.

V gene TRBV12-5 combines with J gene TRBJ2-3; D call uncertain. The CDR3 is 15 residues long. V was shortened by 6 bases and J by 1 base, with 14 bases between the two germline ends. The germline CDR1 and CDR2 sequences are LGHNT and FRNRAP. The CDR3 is CASGPGIPGTDTQYF. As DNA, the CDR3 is TGTGCTAGTGGACCCGGTATCCCCGGCACAGATACGCAGTATTTT.

The CDR3 sequence: CASSLTVAGVLNEQFF. The CDR3 bases are TGTGCCAGCAGCCTGACCGTAGCGGGAGTGCTCAATGAGCAGTTCTTC. This rearrangement joins TRBV11-2 to TRBJ2-1; TRBD2 aligns across 9 bases. The V segment lost 5 bases and the J segment 6 bases; nucleotides outside the gene matches: 11. CDR1 and CDR2 from the germline V gene are SGHAT and FQNNGV. CDR3 length: 16 residues.

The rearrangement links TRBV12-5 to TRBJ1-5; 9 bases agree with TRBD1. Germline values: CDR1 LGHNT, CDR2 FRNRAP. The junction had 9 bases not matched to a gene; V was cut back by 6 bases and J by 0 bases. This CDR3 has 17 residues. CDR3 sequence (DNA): TGTGCTAGTGGAGCACAGGGGGCCTCTTATAGCAATCAGCCCCAGCATTTT. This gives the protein CASGAQGASYSNQPQHF.

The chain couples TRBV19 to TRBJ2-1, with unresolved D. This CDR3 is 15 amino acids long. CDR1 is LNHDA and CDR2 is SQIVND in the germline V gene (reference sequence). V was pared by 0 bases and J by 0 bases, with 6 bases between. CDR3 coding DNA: TGTGCCAGTAGTATAGACCGACTCTCCTACAATGAGCAGTTCTTC. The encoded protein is CASSIDRLSYNEQFF.

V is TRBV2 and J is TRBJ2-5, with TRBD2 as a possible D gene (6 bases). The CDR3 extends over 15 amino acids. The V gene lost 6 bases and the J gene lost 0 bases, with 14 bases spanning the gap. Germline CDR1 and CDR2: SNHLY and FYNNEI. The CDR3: CASREPGTYQETQYF. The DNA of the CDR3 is TGTGCCAGCAGGGAGCCCGGGACTTACCAAGAGACCCAGTACTTC.

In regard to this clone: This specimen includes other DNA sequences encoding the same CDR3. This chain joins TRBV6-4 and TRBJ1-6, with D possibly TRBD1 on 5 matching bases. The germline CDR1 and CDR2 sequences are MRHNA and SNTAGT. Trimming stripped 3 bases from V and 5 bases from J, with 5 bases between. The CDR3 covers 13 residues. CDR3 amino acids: CASSETDNSPLHF. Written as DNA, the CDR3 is TGTGCCAGCAGTGAGACAGATAATTCACCCCTCCACTTT.

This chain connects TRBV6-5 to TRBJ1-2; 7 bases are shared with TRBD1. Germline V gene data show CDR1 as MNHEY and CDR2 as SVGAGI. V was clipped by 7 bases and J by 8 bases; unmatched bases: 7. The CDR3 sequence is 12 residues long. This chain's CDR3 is CASIDREGGYTF. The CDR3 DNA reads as TGTGCCAGCATCGACAGGGAAGGGGGCTACACCTTC.

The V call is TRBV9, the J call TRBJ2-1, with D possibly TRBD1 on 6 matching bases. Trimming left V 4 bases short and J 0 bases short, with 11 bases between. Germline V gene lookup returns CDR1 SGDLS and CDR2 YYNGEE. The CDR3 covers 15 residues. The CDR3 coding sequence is TGTGCCAGCAGCATAACAGGGAGCTCCTACAATGAGCAGTTCTTC. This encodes CASSITGSSYNEQFF.

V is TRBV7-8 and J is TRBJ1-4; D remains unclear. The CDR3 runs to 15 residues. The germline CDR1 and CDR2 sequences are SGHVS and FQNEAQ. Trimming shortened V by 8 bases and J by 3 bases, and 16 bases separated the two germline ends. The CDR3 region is CASRNTGVPNEKLFF. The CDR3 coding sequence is TGTGCCAGCCGGAACACCGGGGTTCCTAATGAAAAACTGTTTTTT.

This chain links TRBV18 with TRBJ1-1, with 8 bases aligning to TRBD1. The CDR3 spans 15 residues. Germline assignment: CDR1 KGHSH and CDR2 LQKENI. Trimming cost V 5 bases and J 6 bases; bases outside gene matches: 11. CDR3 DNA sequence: TGTGCCAGCTCAGGACAGGGACGGCCGTCCGCTGAAGCTTTCTTT. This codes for CASSGQGRPSAEAFF.